This TCR beta chain was obtained from a study of early T cells in non-severe SARS-CoV-2 infection. TCRdb analysed the 5' RACE reads with MiXCR anew, one entry per CDR3 protein. Of tens of thousands of distinct CDR3 sequences in the sample, 10% to 15% were seen once. Many counts were recorded for this clonotype. Sequencing was performed on whole blood. The clonotype was recovered from an adult who was a healthcare worker with PCR-confirmed SARS-CoV-2 infection or an uninfected control (not recorded which).

The CDR3 is CASSSDGDSSYEQYF. The CDR3 coding sequence is TGCGCCAGCAGCTCGGACGGCGATAGCTCCTACGAGCAGTACTTC. The gene calls are TRBV5-1 and TRBJ2-7; the D is unclear. This CDR3 spans 15 amino acids. Trimming stripped 3 bases from V and 0 bases from J, with 13 bases between. Germline CDR1 reads SGHRS; CDR2 reads YFSETQ.